The next 15 T cell receptor beta chains were all read from a single sample in a study of blood T cells in healthy people across ages. The use of a sample-barcoded 5' primer and a J-beta primer mix characterized a second PCR of roughly 7 to 11 cycles. MiXCR, run by TCRdb on the 5' RACE reads, gives a single entry per CDR3 protein. The profile shows about 640,000 distinct CDR3 sequences, roughly 53% of them singletons. Material for sequencing was blood. Source of these receptors: a man aged 55 to 70 in good health.

This clonotype has just a few counts. The rearrangement uses TRBV6-4 and TRBJ2-7; D gene ambiguous. The V and J ends lost 1 base and 0 bases respectively, with 13 bases between them. The germline V gene has CDR1 MRHNA and CDR2 SNTAGT. The CDR3 is 16 amino acids. The CDR3 bases are TGTGCCAGCAGTGACTATTGTGAGGTGAACTCCTACGAGCAGTACTTC. It specifies CASSDYCEVNSYEQYF.

The CDR3 loop reads CASSPAYGKDDTF. The CDR3 nucleotides read TGTGCCAGCTCACCAGCTTACGGGAAGGACGACACCTTC. V is TRBV18 and J is TRBJ1-2; D is ambiguous. Germline lookup yields CDR1 KGHSH and CDR2 LQKENI. V gave up 2 bases and J gave up 12 bases, with 16 bases separating them. CDR3 length: 13 residues. Supplemented by reference TRBV18 and TRBJ1-2, the full variable domain reads NAGVMQNPRHLVRRRGQEARLRCSPMKGHSHVYWYRQLPEEGLKFMVYLQKENIIDESGMPKERFSAEFPKEGPSILRIQQVVRGDSAAYFCASSPAYGKDDTFGSGTRLTVV.

This clonotype turned up a few times. The V and J genes are TRBV6-4 and TRBJ2-5; tentatively, D is TRBD1 or TRBD2 (6 bases each). The tail of the sequence fits TRBJ2-7 better, so the J call may be wrong. CDR1 is MRHNA and CDR2 is SNTAGT in the germline V gene. This CDR3 region has 14 residues. CDR3 sequence (DNA): TGTGCCAGCAGTGAATTGAGGGGGGTCCACGAGCAGTACTTC. Protein sequence: CASSELRGVHEQYF.

V is TRBV5-1 and J is TRBJ2-6, with 10 bases aligning to TRBD1. From germline, CDR1 is SGHRS and CDR2 YFSETQ. This CDR3 has 14 amino acids. J was trimmed by 3 bases and V by 7 bases; bases with no gene match: 1. The CDR3 nucleotides are TGCGCCAGCGGACAGGGGGATGGGGCCAACGTCCTGACTTTC. Protein: CASGQGDGANVLTF.

V and J are TRBV12-3 or TRBV12-4 and TRBJ2-3; 8 bases are shared with TRBD2. This CDR3 region has 15 residues. V dropped 6 bases and J dropped 7; count of bases not matched to a gene: 12. CDR3 in amino acids: CASSPTSGRANTQYF. In nucleotides, the CDR3 is TGTGCCAGCAGCCCTACCAGCGGGAGAGCAAATACGCAGTATTTT.

The chain recombines TRBV4-1 with TRBJ1-1; a weak D match, TRBD1 (5 bases). The V gene's germline CDR1 is MGHRA and CDR2 YSYEKL. Between the trimmed V and J ends, which lost 4 bases and 2 bases, there was a span of 14 bases. CDR3 length: 15 residues. CDR3 in DNA: TGCGCCAGCAGCCCGGGTTTAGGGACCAACACTGAAGCTTTCTTT. Its protein product is CASSPGLGTNTEAFF.

The chain uses TRBV11-2 and TRBJ1-1; D uncertain. Germline V gene sequence: CDR1 SGHAT, CDR2 FQNNGV. The length of the CDR3 is 14 residues. Trimming took off 1 base at V and 4 bases at J, with 10 bases between the two ends. The CDR3 sequence: CASSLGAGSTEAFF. The DNA of the CDR3 is TGTGCCAGCAGCTTAGGGGCGGGAAGCACTGAAGCTTTCTTT.

The sample holds a few counts of this clonotype. The J gene is TRBJ2-7, the V gene TRBV15; no firm D call. The ends were cut back, 5 bases at V and 4 bases at J, with 12 bases in the middle. Germline CDR1 and CDR2: LNHNV and YYDKDF (reference sequence). This CDR3 spans 13 amino acids. The CDR3 here is CATSETPAYEQYF. The CDR3 bases are TGTGCCACCAGCGAGACACCCGCATACGAGCAGTACTTC.

The gene calls are TRBV5-1 and TRBJ2-1; 8 nucleotides agree with TRBD1. CDR1 is SGHRS and CDR2 is YFSETQ in the germline V gene. V trimming: 5 bases; J trimming: 5 bases; junction bases outside the gene matches: 12. CDR3 length: 16 amino acids. The CDR3 sequence: CASRPGTGASNNEQFF. The CDR3, as DNA: TGCGCCAGCAGGCCCGGGACAGGCGCATCCAACAATGAGCAGTTCTTC.

This clonotype showed up just a few times. V is TRBV5-1 and J is TRBJ2-1, with D perhaps assigned TRBD1 or TRBD2 (5 bases each). The CDR3 is 18 residues long. With 0 bases removed from V and 7 bases from J, the gap between germline ends came to 23 bases. Germline V gene data show CDR1 as SGHRS and CDR2 as YFSETQ. CDR3 amino acids: CASSLAPSRDPKVNEQFF. CDR3 DNA: TGCGCCAGCAGCTTGGCTCCATCCCGGGACCCCAAGGTAAATGAGCAGTTCTTC.

The rearrangement uses TRBV20-1 and TRBJ2-1; no firm D call. CDR3 length: 12 amino acids. CDR1 and CDR2 from the germline V gene are DFQATT and SNEGSKA (reference sequence). Here the CDR3 reads CSVPQPHNEQFF. CDR3 in DNA: TGCAGCGTCCCCCAGCCCCACAATGAGCAGTTCTTC.

V usage is TRBV6-5 and J usage is TRBJ2-7; 7 nucleotides agree with TRBD1. The CDR3 has 14 amino acids. Germline values: CDR1 MNHEY, CDR2 SVGAGI. The trim removed 6 bases at V and 2 bases at J, leaving 7 bases unmatched. CDR3 region: CASRHDRETYEQYF. CDR3 sequence (DNA): TGTGCCAGCAGACACGACAGGGAAACCTACGAGCAGTACTTC.

This CDR3 is CASSSGGTGGTQYF. In DNA, the CDR3 is TGTGCCAGCAGCTCAGGCGGGACGGGGGGTACGCAGTATTTT. The rearrangement links TRBV7-2 to TRBJ2-3; 7 bases map to TRBD2. CDR3 length: 14 residues. Germline CDR1 SGHTA, CDR2 FQGNSA. With 4 bases clipped from V and 8 bases from J, the junction kept 9 bases outside the gene matches.

This chain joins TRBV27 and TRBJ1-2; D is perhaps TRBD1 (5 bases). V dropped 6 bases and J dropped 4 bases, with 18 bases sitting between them. The CDR3 has 15 residues. The germline CDR1 and CDR2 sequences are MNHEY and SMNVEV (reference sequence). The CDR3 protein is CASRLLGARIYGYTF. The CDR3 nucleotides are TGTGCCAGCAGGCTACTCGGGGCTCGGATCTATGGCTACACCTTC.

The chain is built from TRBV20-1 and TRBJ1-2; 7 positions agree with TRBD1. This CDR3 comprises 16 residues. With 5 bases clipped from V and 0 bases from J, the junction kept 12 bases outside the gene matches. CDR1 DFQATT and CDR2 SNEGSKA come from the germline V gene (reference sequence). The CDR3 region has the DNA TGCAGTGCTCCGAGGGGGGGACAGACACCTAACTATGGCTACACCTTC. Translation gives CSAPRGGQTPNYGYTF.